One sample yielded the 27 T cell receptor beta chains listed below, sequenced in a study of blood T cell repertoires in COVID-19. The assay was immunoSEQ multiplex PCR, and TCRdb's table has in-frame clones only and misses some. The sample lists approximately 45,000 clones, roughly 88% occurring once. Sample: peripheral blood. These receptors were obtained from a human donor in a cohort sampled during active COVID-19.

The chain joins TRBV30 to TRBJ2-7; the match to TRBD2 covers 8 bases. The CDR3 runs 14 residues. Germline CDR1 is GTSNPN and CDR2 is SVGIG (reference sequence). Germline trimming cut 3 bases from V and 6 bases from J; bases unmatched to any gene: 10. CDR3 DNA sequence: TGTGCCTGGAGGACTTCAGGACGGGGGGGCGAGCAGTACTTC. Protein sequence: CAWRTSGRGGEQYF.

The chain employs TRBV10-3 and TRBJ1-2; 8 bases align to TRBD1. Per the germline V gene, CDR1 is ENHRY and CDR2 is SYGVKD. V was clipped by 8 bases and J by 7 bases; unmatched bases: 12. This CDR3 contains 14 residues. CDR3 DNA sequence: TGTGCCATCGGACAGGGCCTATTTTCTTCTGGCTACACCTTC. Protein: CAIGQGLFSSGYTF.

CDR3 in amino acids: CASSSDRGRYTGELFF. The CDR3 DNA is TGTGCCAGCAGTTCCGACAGGGGGCGGTACACCGGGGAGCTGTTTTTT. The V and J genes are TRBV27 and TRBJ2-2, with 10 bases that match TRBD1. This CDR3 comprises 16 residues. CDR1 and CDR2 (germline): MNHEY, SMNVEV (reference sequence). Trimming took 4 bases from V and 3 from J; bases not matched to a gene: 5.

This sequence joins TRBV18 and TRBJ1-2; D is possibly TRBD1 (5 bases). This CDR3 spans 13 amino acids. CDR1 and CDR2 from the germline V gene are KGHSH and LQKENI. V lost 5 bases, J lost 0 bases, and 7 bases lay in between. CDR3 protein: CASSTGPNYGYTF. The CDR3 nucleotides are TGTGCCAGCTCAACAGGACCTAACTATGGCTACACCTTC.

The chain is built from TRBV7-3 and TRBJ2-1, with 10 bases identical to TRBD2. J gave up 8 bases and V 3 bases, and 10 bases lay outside the gene matches. The germline gives CDR1 SGHTA, CDR2 FQGTGA. This CDR3 region has 16 residues. The CDR3 loop is CASSLVLSGRADEQFF. DNA for the CDR3: TGTGCCAGCAGCTTGGTTTTGAGCGGGAGGGCCGATGAGCAGTTCTTC. The full variable domain, with the rest looked up from reference TRBV7-3 and TRBJ2-1, is GAGVSQTPSNKVTEKGKYVELRCDPISGHTALYWYRQSLGQGPEFLIYFQGTGAADDSGLPNDRFFAVRPEGSVSTLKIQRTERGDSAVYLCASSLVLSGRADEQFFGPGTRLTVL.

This clone was counted once. The V call is TRBV5-1, the J call TRBJ2-2; TRBD1 agrees at 9 bases. Germline lookup yields CDR1 SGHRS and CDR2 YFSETQ. CDR3 length: 16 residues. Trimming at V came to 4 bases and at J to 0 bases, leaving 4 bases not matched to a gene. Here the CDR3 reads CASSQGQGPNTGELFF. CDR3 sequence (DNA): TGCGCCAGCAGCCAAGGACAGGGGCCGAACACCGGGGAGCTGTTTTTT.

This clone has more than one count but fewer than ten. The chain couples TRBV3-1 (or the pseudogene TRBV3-2) to TRBJ1-5, with D possibly matching TRBD1 (5 bases). The germline V gene encodes CDR1 LGHDT and CDR2 YNNKEL (reference sequence). This CDR3 is 12 amino acids long. Trimming pared 3 bases from V and 7 bases from J, leaving 7 bases between. CDR3 in DNA: TGTGCCAGCAGCCAGGGGGGACAGCCCCAGCATTTT. Translation gives CASSQGGQPQHF.

Only a few counts were recorded for this clone. This chain uses TRBV5-5 with TRBJ1-1; the match to TRBD1 covers 9 bases. Trimming removed 0 bases from V and 5 bases from J; junction bases left unmatched: 8. Per germline, CDR1 SGHKS and CDR2 YYEKEE (reference sequence). This CDR3 comprises 16 residues. The CDR3 DNA reads as TGTGCCAGCAGCTTGGACCCTGGGACAGGGCAGACTGAAGCTTTCTTT. Amino acids: CASSLDPGTGQTEAFF.

This clone was picked up one time. The V call is TRBV3-1 (or the pseudogene TRBV3-2), the J call TRBJ1-1; D unclear. Per the germline V gene, CDR1 is LGHDT and CDR2 is YNNKEL (reference sequence). The germline V and J ends were trimmed by 10 bases and 0 bases, with 21 bases remaining between them. The CDR3 extends over 16 amino acids. The CDR3 spells CATRPGYNTLNTEAFF. The CDR3 nucleotides read TGTGCCACCCGCCCGGGGTATAACACACTGAACACTGAAGCTTTCTTT.

The V gene is TRBV19, the J gene TRBJ2-3; no clear D gene. CDR3 size: 16 residues. V was shortened by 1 base and J by 5 bases, with 16 bases between the two germline ends. CDR1 is LNHDA, CDR2 SQIVND, per germline (reference sequence). The CDR3 nucleotides are TGTGCCAGTAGTATAGGAGGTTCACACACACGAGATACGCAGTATTTT. Amino acids: CASSIGGSHTRDTQYF.

The chain uses TRBV19 and TRBJ2-2, with 7 positions matching TRBD1. CDR1 LNHDA and CDR2 SQIVND come from the germline V gene (reference sequence). The CDR3 length is 13 residues. J gave up 7 bases and V 4 bases, and 3 bases lay outside the gene matches. Here the CDR3 DNA reads TGTGCCAGTAGTACGACAGGGTTCGGGGAGCTGTTTTTT. This translates into CASSTTGFGELFF.

The chain uses TRBV15 and TRBJ2-7, with a weak D call TRBD2 (5 bases). This CDR3 has 15 residues. Trimming stripped 0 bases from V and 6 bases from J, with 15 bases between. Germline values: CDR1 LNHNV, CDR2 YYDKDF (reference sequence). The CDR3 loop is CATSRDYSSLTEQYF. The CDR3 region has the DNA TGTGCCACCAGCAGAGATTATTCTAGCTTAACCGAGCAGTACTTC.

This sequence joins TRBV10-3 and TRBJ2-1, with TRBD1 matching 9 bases. CDR1 and CDR2 from the germline V gene are ENHRY and SYGVKD. This CDR3 contains 13 residues. Germline trimming cut 9 bases from V and 5 bases from J; bases unmatched to any gene: 5. The CDR3 loop is CAIGQGWNNEQFF. CDR3 nucleotides: TGTGCCATTGGACAGGGGTGGAACAATGAGCAGTTCTTC.

V usage is TRBV19 and J usage is TRBJ1-4; D might be TRBD1 (5 bases). Germline values: CDR1 LNHDA, CDR2 SQIVND (reference sequence). The CDR3 consists of 15 residues. Trimming pared 1 base from V and 1 base from J, leaving 7 bases between. The CDR3 loop reads CASSIAGETNEKLFF. CDR3 coding DNA: TGTGCCAGTAGTATAGCGGGGGAAACTAATGAAAAACTGTTTTTT.

This clone was detected only once. This sequence joins TRBV21-1 and TRBJ2-1; the table's D call, TRBD1, was not checked against the DNA. TRBV21-1 is a listed pseudogene. This CDR3 has 22 residues. CDR3 loop: CASSKRPRDRGFYCRREDEQFF. DNA for the CDR3: TGTGCCAGCAGCAAACGTCCTCGGGACAGGGGTTTCTATTGCCGAAGGGAAGATGAGCAGTTCTTC.

This clone was seen more than once but under ten times. The rearrangement links TRBV6-6 to TRBJ1-5; D call uncertain. The CDR3 has 13 amino acids. With 7 bases removed from V and 0 bases from J, the gap between germline ends came to 7 bases. The V gene's germline CDR1 is MNHNY and CDR2 SVGAGI (reference sequence). CDR3 protein: CASTRGSNQPQHF. CDR3 in DNA: TGTGCCAGCACGCGCGGTAGCAATCAGCCCCAGCATTTT.

J is TRBJ1-1 and V is TRBV19, with a weak D call TRBD1 (6 bases). Per germline, CDR1 LNHDA and CDR2 SQIVND (reference sequence). The CDR3 extends over 13 amino acids. V dropped 5 bases and J dropped 4 bases, with 11 bases sitting between them. The CDR3 region has the DNA TGTGCCAGTAGTCAGGGGTACGGCACTGAAGCTTTCTTT. Protein sequence: CASSQGYGTEAFF.

The chain recombines TRBV20-1 with TRBJ1-6; 8 nucleotides match TRBD1. Germline trimming cut 3 bases from V and 7 bases from J; bases unmatched to any gene: 2. The germline V gene encodes CDR1 DFQATT and CDR2 SNEGSKA (reference sequence). There are 13 residues in the CDR3. The CDR3: CSASGTGNSPLHF. In DNA, the CDR3 is TGCAGTGCTAGTGGGACAGGCAATTCACCCCTCCACTTT.

Only one count was recorded for this clone. This sequence joins TRBV5-6 and TRBJ2-5, with a weak D call TRBD2 (5 bases). With 3 bases removed from V and 5 bases from J, the gap between germline ends came to 17 bases. Germline values: CDR1 SGHDT, CDR2 YYEEEE. The CDR3 is 15 residues long. The CDR3 DNA sequence: TGTGCCAGCAGCTACAAAGGGCGGGCGTATGAGACCCAGTACTTC. Translation: CASSYKGRAYETQYF.

The chain uses TRBV3-1 (or the pseudogene TRBV3-2) and TRBJ2-7; perhaps TRBD2 as D (6 bases). V was pared by 3 bases and J by 0 bases, with 9 bases between. The CDR3 runs to 14 residues. Germline V gene sequence: CDR1 LGHDT, CDR2 YNNKEL (reference sequence). The CDR3 DNA follows: TGTGCCAGCAGCCAGGGGGGACTCTCCTACGAGCAGTACTTC. Its protein product is CASSQGGLSYEQYF.

The chain joins TRBV7-2 to TRBJ2-5; 11 bases agree with TRBD2. From germline, CDR1 is SGHTA and CDR2 FQGNSA. V lost 5 bases, J lost 2 bases, and 13 bases stayed unmatched. There are 18 residues in the CDR3. This CDR3 reads CASSRYVGTSGRQETQYF. The DNA for the CDR3 is TGTGCCAGCAGCCGTTACGTTGGGACTAGCGGAAGGCAAGAGACCCAGTACTTC.

The gene calls are TRBV28 and TRBJ2-1; TRBD2 matches at 8 bases. The CDR3 contains 16 residues. V trimming: 7 bases; J trimming: 3 bases; junction bases outside the gene matches: 11. Germline loops: CDR1 MDHEN, CDR2 SYDVKM. The CDR3 is CASKTSAFLNYNEQFF. CDR3 DNA: TGTGCCAGCAAGACTAGCGCCTTCTTAAACTACAATGAGCAGTTCTTC.

J is TRBJ1-3 and V is TRBV9; 7 positions match TRBD1. Looked up from germline, CDR1 is SGDLS and CDR2 is YYNGEE. The V and J ends lost 3 bases and 8 bases, in that order; junction bases with no gene match: 8. This CDR3 is built from 14 residues. Here the CDR3 reads CASSGPDRADTIYF. CDR3 nucleotide sequence: TGTGCCAGCAGCGGACCTGACAGGGCGGACACCATATATTTT.

This chain connects TRBV5-4 to TRBJ2-5; the match to TRBD2 covers 16 bases. CDR3 length: 17 residues. Trimming cost V 4 bases and J 3 bases; bases outside gene matches: 6. CDR1 and CDR2 (germline): SGHNT, YYREEE (reference sequence). CDR3 sequence reads: CASSGGLAGGPEETQYF. CDR3 DNA sequence: TGTGCCAGCAGCGGGGGACTAGCGGGGGGGCCCGAAGAGACCCAGTACTTC.

The chain uses TRBV5-1 and TRBJ1-1, with a possible D match to TRBD1 (6 bases). CDR1 is SGHRS, CDR2 YFSETQ, per germline. The CDR3 is made up of 15 amino acids. V gave up 4 bases and J gave up 6 bases, with 19 bases separating them. This CDR3 is CASSPSWWGHAEAFF. The CDR3 DNA sequence: TGCGCCAGCAGCCCCTCTTGGTGGGGGCACGCTGAAGCTTTCTTT.

The genes are TRBV11-2 and TRBJ2-6; D remains ambiguous. The V end lost 3 bases, the J end lost 0 bases, and 9 bases lay between the germline ends. The length of the CDR3 is 16 residues. Germline V gene lookup returns CDR1 SGHAT and CDR2 FQNNGV. CDR3 sequence reads: CASSLRGSSGANVLTF. CDR3 bases: TGTGCCAGCAGCTTGCGAGGAAGCTCTGGGGCCAACGTCCTGACTTTC.

The rearrangement links TRBV6-2 or TRBV6-3 to TRBJ2-5, with a weak D call TRBD2 (5 bases). The CDR3 is 15 amino acids. Between the trimmed V and J ends, which lost 3 bases and 2 bases, there was a span of 13 bases. Germline V gives CDR1 MNHEY, CDR2 SVGEGT. The CDR3 reads CASSYTGNVQETQYF. For the CDR3, the DNA is TGTGCCAGCAGTTATACCGGGAATGTACAAGAGACCCAGTACTTC.